Reported below is one T cell receptor beta chain. Its antigen is still unknown. This entry is derived from a study of TIL therapy for anti-PD-1-resistant metastatic lung cancer. General study points: TIL cultures after expansion showed higher clonality and lower diversity than baseline tumor (median about 6% vs 30%).

V was cut by 1 base and J by 0 bases, with 7 bases left in between. The germline CDR1 and CDR2 sequences are SEHNR and FQNEAQ (reference sequence). The CDR3 loop spans 15 amino acids. The immunoSEQ assay was v3. TCRdb's copy holds only in-frame clones and misses some; the assay was immunoSEQ multiplex PCR. The sample holds tens of thousands of clones; 70% to 85% are singletons and the top ten take around 5.4%. Time point here: pre-treatment sample, taken before nivolumab and TIL therapy. Most excised metastases sampled were pleural nodules or supraclavicular lymph nodes. Progressing patients received lymphodepletion, expanded TIL infusion and IL-2.

This clonotype was sampled from a person aged 25 to 80 with non-small cell lung cancer. The sample was tumor tissue, taken at baseline. The chain uses TRBV7-9 and TRBJ1-3; no clear D gene. CDR3 nucleotide sequence: TGTGCCAGCAGCTTAGGACCGGGCTCTGGAAACACCATATATTTT. Residues: CASSLGPGSGNTIYF.